This T cell receptor (beta chain) was captured in a study of shared clonotypes between healthy human individuals. A remark on this clone: Antigen unknown.

Method: immunoSEQ multiplex PCR; TCRdb's copy keeps in-frame clones and lacks some. The sample shows approximately 530,000 clones, around 96% of them seen only once. Study findings and constraints: Though the depth was large, rarefaction showed that sorted-subset sequencing was incomplete.

The ends lost 2 bases at V and 6 bases at J; junction bases unmatched: 9. The CDR3 covers 15 residues. Germline CDR1 reads MNHEY; CDR2 reads SVGAGI. The sample consisted of naive CD4+ T cells sorted from blood. Indicated subset: CD45RA+ positively selected. The receptor was isolated from a woman in her 30s in good health. This chain links TRBV6-5 with TRBJ1-2; 7 nucleotides align to TRBD1. CDR3 loop: CASSYKYRGADGYTF. The CDR3 nucleotides are TGTGCCAGCAGTTACAAATACAGGGGAGCCGATGGCTACACCTTC.